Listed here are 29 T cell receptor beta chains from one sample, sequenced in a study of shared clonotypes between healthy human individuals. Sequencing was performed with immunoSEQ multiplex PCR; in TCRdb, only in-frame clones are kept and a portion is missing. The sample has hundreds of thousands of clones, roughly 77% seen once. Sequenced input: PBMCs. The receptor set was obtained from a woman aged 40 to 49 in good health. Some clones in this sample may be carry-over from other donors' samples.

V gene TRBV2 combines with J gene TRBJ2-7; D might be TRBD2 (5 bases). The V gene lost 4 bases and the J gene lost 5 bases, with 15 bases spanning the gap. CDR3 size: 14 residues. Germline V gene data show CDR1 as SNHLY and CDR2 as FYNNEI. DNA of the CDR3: TGTGCCAGCAGTGGAGGCGCGGGTTGGGACGAGCAGTACTTC. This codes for CASSGGAGWDEQYF.

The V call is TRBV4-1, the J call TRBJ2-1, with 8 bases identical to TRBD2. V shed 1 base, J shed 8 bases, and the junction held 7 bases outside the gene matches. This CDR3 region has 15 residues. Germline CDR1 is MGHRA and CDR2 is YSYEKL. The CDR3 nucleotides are TGCGCCAGCAGCCAAGTCGGGACTAGTGGTGATGAGCAGTTCTTC. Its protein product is CASSQVGTSGDEQFF.

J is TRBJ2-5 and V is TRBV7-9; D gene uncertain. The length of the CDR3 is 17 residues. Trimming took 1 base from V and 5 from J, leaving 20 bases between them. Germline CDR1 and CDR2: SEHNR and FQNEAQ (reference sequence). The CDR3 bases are TGTGCCAGCAGCTTAGGGCGTTCTTCGGGCGCGAGGGAGACCCAGTACTTC. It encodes CASSLGRSSGARETQYF.

The CDR3 protein is CASSRPPAPQHF. DNA of the CDR3: TGTGCCAGCAGTCGCCCCCCGGCGCCCCAGCATTTT. This chain links TRBV6-5 with TRBJ1-5, with D unclear. CDR1 MNHEY and CDR2 SVGAGI come from the germline V gene. Deletions cut 5 bases from V and 9 bases from J, with 11 bases between. The CDR3 length is 12 residues.

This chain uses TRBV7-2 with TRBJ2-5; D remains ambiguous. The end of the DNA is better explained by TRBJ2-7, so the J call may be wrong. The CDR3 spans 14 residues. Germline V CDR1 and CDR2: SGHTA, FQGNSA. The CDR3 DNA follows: TGTGCCAGCAGCTTAGCGGGGTCCCCCCCCGAGCAGTACTTC. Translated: CASSLAGSPPEQYF.

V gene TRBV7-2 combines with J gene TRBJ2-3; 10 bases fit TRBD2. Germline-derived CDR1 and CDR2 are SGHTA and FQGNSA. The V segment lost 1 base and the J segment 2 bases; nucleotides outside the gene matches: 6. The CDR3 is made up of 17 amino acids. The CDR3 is CASSLVGTSDYTDTQYF. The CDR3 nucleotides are TGTGCCAGCAGCTTAGTAGGGACTAGCGACTACACAGATACGCAGTATTTT. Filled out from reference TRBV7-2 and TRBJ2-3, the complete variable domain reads GAGVSQSPSNKVTEKGKDVELRCDPISGHTALYWYRQSLGQGLEFLIYFQGNSAPDKSGLPSDRFSAERTGGSVSTLTIQRTQQEDSAVYLCASSLVGTSDYTDTQYFGPGTRLTVL.

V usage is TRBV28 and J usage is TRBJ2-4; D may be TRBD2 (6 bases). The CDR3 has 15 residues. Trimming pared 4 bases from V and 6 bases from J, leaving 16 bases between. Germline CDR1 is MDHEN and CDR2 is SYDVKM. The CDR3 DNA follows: TGTGCCAGCAGTTCTCTAACTAGCTCCGGAAACATTCAGTACTTC. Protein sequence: CASSSLTSSGNIQYF.

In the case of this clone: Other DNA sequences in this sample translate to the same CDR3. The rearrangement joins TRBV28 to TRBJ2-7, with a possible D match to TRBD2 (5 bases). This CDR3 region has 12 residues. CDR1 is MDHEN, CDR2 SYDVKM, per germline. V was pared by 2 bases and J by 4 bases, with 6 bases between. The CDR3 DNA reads TGTGCCAGCAGTTTACGAGGGTACGAGCAGTACTTC. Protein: CASSLRGYEQYF.

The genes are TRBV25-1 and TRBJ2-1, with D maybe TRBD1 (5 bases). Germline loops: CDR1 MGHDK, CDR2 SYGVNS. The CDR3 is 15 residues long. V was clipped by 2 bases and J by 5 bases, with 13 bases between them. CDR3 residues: CASSERVGRNNEQFF. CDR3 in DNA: TGTGCCAGCAGTGAAAGGGTGGGGCGGAACAATGAGCAGTTCTTC.

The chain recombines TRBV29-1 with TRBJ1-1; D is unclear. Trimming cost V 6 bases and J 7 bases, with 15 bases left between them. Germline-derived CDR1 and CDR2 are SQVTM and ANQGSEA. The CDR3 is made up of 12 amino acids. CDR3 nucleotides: TGCAGCGTGCAATGGTCCGGACTTGAAGCTTTCTTT. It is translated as CSVQWSGLEAFF.

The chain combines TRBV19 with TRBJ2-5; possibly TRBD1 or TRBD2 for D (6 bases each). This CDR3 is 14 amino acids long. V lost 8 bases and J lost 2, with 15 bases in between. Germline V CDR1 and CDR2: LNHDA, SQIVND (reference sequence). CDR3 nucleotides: TGTGCCAGTTCGGTTGGGGGGCGGCAAGAGACCCAGTACTTC. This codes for CASSVGGRQETQYF.

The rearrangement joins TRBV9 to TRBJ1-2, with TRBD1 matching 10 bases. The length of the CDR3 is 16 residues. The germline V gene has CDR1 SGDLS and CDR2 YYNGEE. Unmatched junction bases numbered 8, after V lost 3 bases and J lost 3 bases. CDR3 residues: CASSARDRGQDYGYTF. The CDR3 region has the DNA TGTGCCAGCAGCGCCCGGGACAGGGGACAAGACTATGGCTACACCTTC.

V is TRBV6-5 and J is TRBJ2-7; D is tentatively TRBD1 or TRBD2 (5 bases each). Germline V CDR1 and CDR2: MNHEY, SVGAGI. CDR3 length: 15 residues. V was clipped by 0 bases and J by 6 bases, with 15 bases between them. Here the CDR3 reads CASSYSRQGEGEQYF. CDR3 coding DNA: TGTGCCAGCAGTTACTCGAGGCAGGGAGAGGGCGAGCAGTACTTC.

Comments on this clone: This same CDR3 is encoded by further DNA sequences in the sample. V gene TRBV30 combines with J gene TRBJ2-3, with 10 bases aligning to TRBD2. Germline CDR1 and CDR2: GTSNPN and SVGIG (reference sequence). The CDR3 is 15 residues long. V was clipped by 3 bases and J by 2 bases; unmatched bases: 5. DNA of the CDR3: TGTGCCTGGAGAATAGCGGGAGGACCCACAGATACGCAGTATTTT. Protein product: CAWRIAGGPTDTQYF.

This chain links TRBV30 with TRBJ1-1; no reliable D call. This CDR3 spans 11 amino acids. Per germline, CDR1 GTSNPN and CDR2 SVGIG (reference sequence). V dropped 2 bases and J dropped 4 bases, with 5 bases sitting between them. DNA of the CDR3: TGTGCCTGGAGTTTGGGCACTGAAGCTTTCTTT. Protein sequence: CAWSLGTEAFF.

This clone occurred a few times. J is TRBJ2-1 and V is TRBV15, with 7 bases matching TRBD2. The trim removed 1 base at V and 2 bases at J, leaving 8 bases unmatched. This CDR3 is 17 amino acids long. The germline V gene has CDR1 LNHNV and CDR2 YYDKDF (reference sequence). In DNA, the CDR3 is TGTGCCACCAGCAGAGCCTATAGCGGGCGCACCTACAATGAGCAGTTCTTC. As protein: CATSRAYSGRTYNEQFF.

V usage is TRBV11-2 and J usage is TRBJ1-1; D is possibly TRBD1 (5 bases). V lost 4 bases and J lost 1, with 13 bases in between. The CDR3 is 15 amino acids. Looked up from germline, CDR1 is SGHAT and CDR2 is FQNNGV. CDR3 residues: CASSSTRGRNTEAFF. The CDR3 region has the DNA TGTGCCAGCAGCTCAACTCGGGGGAGGAACACTGAAGCTTTCTTT.

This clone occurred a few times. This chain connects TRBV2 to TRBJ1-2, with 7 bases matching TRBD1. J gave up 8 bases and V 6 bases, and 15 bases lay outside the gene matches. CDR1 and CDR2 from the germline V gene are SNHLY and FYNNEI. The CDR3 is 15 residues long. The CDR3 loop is CASRNFGRGERGYTF. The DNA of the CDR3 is TGTGCCAGCAGGAACTTTGGCAGGGGGGAACGGGGCTACACCTTC.

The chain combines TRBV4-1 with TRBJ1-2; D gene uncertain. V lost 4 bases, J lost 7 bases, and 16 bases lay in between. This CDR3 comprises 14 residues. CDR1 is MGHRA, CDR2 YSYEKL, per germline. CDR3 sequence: CASSPVVPSLGYTF. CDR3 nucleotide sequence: TGCGCCAGCAGCCCAGTAGTGCCCTCTCTTGGCTACACCTTC.

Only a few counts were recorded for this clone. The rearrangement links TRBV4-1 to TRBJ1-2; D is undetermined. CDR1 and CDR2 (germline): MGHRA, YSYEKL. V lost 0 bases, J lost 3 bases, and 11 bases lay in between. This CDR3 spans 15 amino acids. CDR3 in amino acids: CASSQEREGHYGYTF. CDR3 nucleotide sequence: TGCGCCAGCAGCCAAGAAAGAGAGGGCCACTATGGCTACACCTTC.

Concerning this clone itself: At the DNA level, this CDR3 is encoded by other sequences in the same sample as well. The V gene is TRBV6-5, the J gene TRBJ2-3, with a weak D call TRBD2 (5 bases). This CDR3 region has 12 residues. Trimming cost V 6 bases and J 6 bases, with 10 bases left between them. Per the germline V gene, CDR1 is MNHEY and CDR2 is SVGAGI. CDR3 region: CASSRRGDTQYF. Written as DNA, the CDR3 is TGTGCCAGCAGCCGCCGAGGGGATACGCAGTATTTT.

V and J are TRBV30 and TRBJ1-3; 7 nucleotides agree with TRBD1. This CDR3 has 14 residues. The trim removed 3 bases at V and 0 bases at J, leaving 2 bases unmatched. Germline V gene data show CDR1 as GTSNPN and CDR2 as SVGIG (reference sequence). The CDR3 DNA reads TGTGCCTGGAGGACAGGGAGCTCTGGAAACACCATATATTTT. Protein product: CAWRTGSSGNTIYF.

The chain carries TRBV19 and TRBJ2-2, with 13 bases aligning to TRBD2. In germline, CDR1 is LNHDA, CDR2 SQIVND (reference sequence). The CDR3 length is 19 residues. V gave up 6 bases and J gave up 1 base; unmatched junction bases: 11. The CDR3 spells CASREQGLAGRWNTGELFF. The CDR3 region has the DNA TGTGCCAGTAGAGAACAGGGACTAGCGGGACGGTGGAACACCGGGGAGCTGTTTTTT.

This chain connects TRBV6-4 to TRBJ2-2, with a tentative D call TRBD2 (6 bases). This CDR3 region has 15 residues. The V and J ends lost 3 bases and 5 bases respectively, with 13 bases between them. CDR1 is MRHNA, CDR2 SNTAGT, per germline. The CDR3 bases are TGTGCCAGCAGTGAAAGAGCGGAGGGAACCGGGGAGCTGTTTTTT. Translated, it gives CASSERAEGTGELFF.

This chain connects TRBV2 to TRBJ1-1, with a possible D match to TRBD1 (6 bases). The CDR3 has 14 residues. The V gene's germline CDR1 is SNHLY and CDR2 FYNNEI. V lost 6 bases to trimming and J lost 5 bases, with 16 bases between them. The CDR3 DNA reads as TGTGCCAGCAGCGTAGGACAGTTTGGGACTGAAGCTTTCTTT. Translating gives CASSVGQFGTEAFF. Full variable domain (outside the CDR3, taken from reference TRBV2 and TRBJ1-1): EPEVTQTPSHQVTQMGQEVILRCVPISNHLYFYWYRQILGQKVEFLVSFYNNEISEKSEIFDDQFSVERPDGSNFTLKIRSTKLEDSAMYFCASSVGQFGTEAFFGQGTRLTVV.

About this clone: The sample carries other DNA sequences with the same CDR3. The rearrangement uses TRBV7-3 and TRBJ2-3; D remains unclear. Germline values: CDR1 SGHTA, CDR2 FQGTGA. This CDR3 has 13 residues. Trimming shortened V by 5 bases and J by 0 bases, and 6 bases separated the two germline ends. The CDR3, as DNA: TGTGCCAGCAGCAGCGACAGCACAGATACGCAGTATTTT. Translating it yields CASSSDSTDTQYF.

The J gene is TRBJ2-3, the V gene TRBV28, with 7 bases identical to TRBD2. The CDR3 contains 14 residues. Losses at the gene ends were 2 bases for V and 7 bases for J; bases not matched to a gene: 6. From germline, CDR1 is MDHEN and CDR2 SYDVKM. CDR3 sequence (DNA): TGTGCCAGCAGTTTACGCGGGGGACGCCATACGCAGTATTTT. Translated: CASSLRGGRHTQYF.

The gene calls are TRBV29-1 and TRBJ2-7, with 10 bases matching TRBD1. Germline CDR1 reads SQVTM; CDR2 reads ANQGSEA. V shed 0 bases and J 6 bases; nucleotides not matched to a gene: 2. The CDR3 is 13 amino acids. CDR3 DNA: TGCAGCGTTGAAGAGGGACAGGGGACCGAGCAGTACTTC. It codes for CSVEEGQGTEQYF.

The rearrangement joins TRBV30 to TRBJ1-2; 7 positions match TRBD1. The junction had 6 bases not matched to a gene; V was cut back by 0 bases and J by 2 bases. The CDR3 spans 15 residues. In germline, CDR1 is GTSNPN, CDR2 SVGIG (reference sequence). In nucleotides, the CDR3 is TGTGCCTGGAGTGTCGGGGCAGGGGGGAACTATGGCTACACCTTC. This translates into CAWSVGAGGNYGYTF.